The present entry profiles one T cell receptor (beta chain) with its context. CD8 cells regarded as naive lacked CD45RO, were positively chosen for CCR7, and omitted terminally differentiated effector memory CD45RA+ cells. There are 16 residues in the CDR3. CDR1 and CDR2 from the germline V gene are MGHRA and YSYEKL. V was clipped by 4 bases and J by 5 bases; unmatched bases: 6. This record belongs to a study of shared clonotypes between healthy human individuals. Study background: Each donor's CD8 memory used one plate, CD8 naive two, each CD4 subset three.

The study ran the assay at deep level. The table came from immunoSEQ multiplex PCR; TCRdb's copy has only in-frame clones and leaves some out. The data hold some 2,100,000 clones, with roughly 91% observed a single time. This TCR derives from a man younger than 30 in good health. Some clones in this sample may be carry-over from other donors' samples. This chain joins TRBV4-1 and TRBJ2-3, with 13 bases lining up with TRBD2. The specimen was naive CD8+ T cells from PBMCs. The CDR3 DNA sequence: TGCGCCAGCAGCCGCACTAGCGGGAGGGCCCAAGATACGCAGTATTTT. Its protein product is CASSRTSGRAQDTQYF.